This T cell receptor beta chain originates from a study of T cells after yellow fever vaccination. General study results and limits: Clonotypes appearing in both CD4 and CD8 compartments existed, and their share was small. Weaker, the secondary response peaked sooner, at day 5 versus 15. There was a possibility that FACS-sorted repertoires contained abundant clonotypes contaminating from the bulk population.

The CDR3 length is 12 residues. V was pared by 3 bases and J by 5 bases, with 7 bases between. Per the germline V gene, CDR1 is LNHNV and CDR2 is YYDKDF (reference sequence). This clonotype has at least ten counts. Its antigen is unknown. TCRdb processed the 5' RACE reads anew with MiXCR; each CDR3 protein has one entry. The table records 200,000 to 300,000 distinct CDR3 sequences, about 3.5% of them present only once. The rearrangement uses TRBV15 and TRBJ2-5; TRBD1 is a possible D gene (6 bases). This receptor was taken from a man aged 18 to 29 who received the YFV17D yellow fever vaccine. Sequenced here: PBMCs, sampled 15 days after the yellow fever booster vaccination. The CDR3 DNA reads TGTGCCACCAGCAGGAGGGGGGAGACCCAGTACTTC. It encodes CATSRRGETQYF.